This TCR beta chain was sequenced in a study of patients and donors after allogeneic stem cell transplantation. In TCRdb, the RT-PCR reads were re-called with MiXCR into one record per CDR3 protein. The data show about 200,000 distinct CDR3 sequences, 40% to 45% seen once. This clonotype was sampled from a human donor who was either an allogeneic HSCT recipient or a stem cell or donor lymphocyte infusion donor (not recorded which). It is not recorded whose cells these are; they may come from a transplant donor. Specimen: blood, either unsorted or a sorted T cell fraction (not recorded which).

The CDR3 DNA sequence: TGCGCCAGCAGCTCCCTTGGGCTAGCGGGATTAAATGAGCAGTTCTTC. Amino acid sequence: CASSSLGLAGLNEQFF. The V call is TRBV5-1, the J call TRBJ2-1; 9 bases are shared with TRBD2. The V gene end was trimmed by 3 bases and the J gene end by 7 bases; junction bases not matched to a gene: 11. Germline-derived CDR1 and CDR2 are SGHRS and YFSETQ. The CDR3 consists of 16 residues.